The rows below give T cell receptor beta chains drawn from one sample of a study of blood T cells in healthy people across ages. MiXCR, run by TCRdb on the 5' RACE reads, gives a single entry per CDR3 protein. The sample includes approximately 960,000 distinct CDR3 sequences, 25% to 30% of them seen just once. These sequences were also reported in another study, on T cells of mothers and their children.

Specimen: blood. The receptors originated from a woman between 40 and 50 years old in good health. Each CDR3 is given with its conserved first and last residue. D genes are given only for firm matches. Not every row has a clone size; where given, it reads once, few, many or a size class.

>TRBV28|-|TRBJ2-3|TRBD1
CASSFNRGDITDTQYF
TGTGCCAGCAGTTTCAACAGGGGCGACATCACAGATACGCAGTATTTT
>TRBV18|-|TRBJ2-3|-
CASSPPEARDTQYF
TGTGCCAGCTCACCACCCGAAGCGAGAGATACGCAGTATTTT
>TRBV7-2|-|TRBJ2-7|TRBD2
CASSSGLAGLGWYF
TGTGCCAGCAGCTCGGGACTAGCGGGGCTGGGCTGGTACTTC
>TRBV9|-|TRBJ2-5|TRBD1
CAGSSRTGGETQYF
TGTGCCGGCAGCTCGAGGACAGGGGGAGAGACCCAGTACTTC
>TRBV20-1|-|TRBJ2-7|TRBD1
CSANPGTGSYEQYF
TGCAGTGCCAACCCCGGGACAGGGTCCTACGAGCAGTACTTC
>TRBV7-6|-|TRBJ1-5|-
CASSLNTGQPQHF
TGTGCCAGCAGCCTGAACACGGGTCAGCCCCAGCATTTT
>TRBV29-1|few|TRBJ1-4|TRBD1
CSVEGGRLGTEGLFF
TGCAGCGTTGAAGGGGGCAGGTTGGGGACAGAGGGACTGTTTTTT
>TRBV5-1|-|TRBJ2-4|TRBD2
CASSGRDGGAALAKNIQYF
TGCGCCAGCAGCGGCCGGGACGGGGGGGCCGCCCTAGCCAAAAACATTCAGTACTTC
>TRBV28|-|TRBJ1-2|-
CASTPGGGAYGYTF
TGTGCCAGCACCCCGGGGGGTGGGGCATACGGCTACACCTTC
>TRBV28|-|TRBJ1-5|TRBD1
CASSFSTGGLQPQHF
TGTGCCAGCAGTTTCTCTACAGGGGGCCTTCAGCCCCAGCATTTT
>TRBV20-1|few|TRBJ1-5|-
CSAIQGNQPQHF
TGCAGTGCTATCCAGGGAAATCAGCCCCAGCATTTT
>TRBV28|few|TRBJ2-2|TRBD1
CASSSGTGVTGELFF
TGTGCCAGCAGTTCCGGGACAGGGGTCACCGGGGAGCTGTTTTTT
>TRBV25-1|few|TRBJ2-1|-
CASSELQGRVLSEQFF
TGTGCCAGCAGTGAACTACAGGGTCGGGTCCTTAGTGAGCAGTTCTTC
>TRBV20-1|many|TRBJ1-2|-
CSARRGGGYTF
TGCAGTGCTAGACGGGGGGGTGGCTACACCTTC
>TRBV27|-|TRBJ1-5|TRBD1
CASSSGTDGNQPQHF
TGTGCCAGCAGCTCCGGGACAGACGGCAATCAGCCCCAGCATTTT
>TRBV7-9|-|TRBJ2-3|TRBD1
CASSRQGAADTQYF
TGTGCCAGCAGTAGACAGGGGGCGGCAGATACGCAGTATTTT
>TRBV6-5|-|TRBJ1-1|TRBD1
CASSYFQGARGEAFF
TGTGCCAGCAGTTACTTTCAGGGGGCGCGAGGTGAAGCTTTCTTT
>TRBV4-3|-|TRBJ1-1|TRBD1
CASSQHRGGTEAFF
TGCGCCAGCAGCCAGCACAGGGGGGGGACTGAAGCTTTCTTT
>TRBV7-6|few|TRBJ2-5|TRBD2
CASGLEVAGGAGLETQYF
TGTGCCAGCGGCTTAGAGGTCGCGGGGGGCGCGGGTCTAGAGACCCAGTACTTC
>TRBV6-6|-|TRBJ2-1|-
CASSDLVLSYNEQFF
TGTGCCAGCAGTGACCTTGTACTCTCCTACAATGAGCAGTTCTTC
>TRBV12-3/TRBV12-4|many|TRBJ1-1|TRBD1
CASSEGQGRWDTEAFF
TGTGCCAGCAGTGAGGGACAGGGGCGATGGGACACTGAAGCTTTCTTT
>TRBV6-5|many|TRBJ1-2|-
CASSYRGAGYGYTF
TGTGCCAGCAGTTATCGCGGGGCCGGCTATGGCTACACCTTC
>TRBV10-3|many|TRBJ1-2|-
CAISESRGYGYTF
TGTGCCATCAGTGAGTCTCGGGGCTATGGCTACACCTTC
>TRBV12-3/TRBV12-4|-|TRBJ2-4|-
CASREAGGAKNIQYF
TGTGCCAGCCGGGAGGCAGGGGGAGCCAAAAACATTCAGTACTTC
>TRBV29-1|many|TRBJ2-7|TRBD1
CSVPGQTYEQYF
TGCAGCGTTCCGGGACAGACCTACGAGCAGTACTTC
>TRBV6-2/TRBV6-3|few|TRBJ2-5|TRBD2
CAIQRGAMQETQYF
TGTGCCATTCAGCGGGGGGCGATGCAAGAGACCCAGTACTTC
>TRBV9|-|TRBJ1-1|TRBD1
CASSDRQGGNTEAFF
TGTGCCAGCAGCGATCGACAGGGAGGGAACACTGAAGCTTTCTTT
>TRBV7-2|once|TRBJ2-1|-
CASSLPDRAAQFF
TGTGCCAGCAGCTTACCGGATCGGGCGGCCCAGTTCTTC
>TRBV7-8|-|TRBJ2-1|TRBD2
CASSLGLAGGRRYEQFF
TGTGCCAGCAGCTTGGGACTAGCGGGGGGTCGTCGATATGAGCAGTTCTTC
>TRBV11-2|-|TRBJ2-1|TRBD2
CASSPIGSGGLENEQFF
TGTGCCAGCAGCCCGATTGGGAGCGGGGGGTTGGAAAATGAGCAGTTCTTC
>TRBV24-1|few|TRBJ2-1|-
CATSAQIGGGSNNEQFF
TGTGCCACCAGTGCCCAAATAGGGGGCGGGAGTAACAATGAGCAGTTCTTC
>TRBV20-1|many|TRBJ2-1|-
CSAGRRGDEQFF
TGCAGTGCTGGCCGCAGGGGCGATGAGCAGTTCTTC